The T cell receptor beta chain described here comes from a study of CD8 T cells in Susac syndrome. Study overall: Among the Susac syndrome patients sequenced, over five had active disease and about eight were in remission.

Random hexamers served to reverse transcribe about 0.45 to 1 ug RNA. TCRdb passed the immunoSEQ multiplex PCR reads through MiXCR, listing each CDR3 protein once. This sample has tens of thousands of distinct CDR3 sequences, with approximately 94% found just once. As judged by recently defined diagnostic criteria, patients with Susac syndrome had definite or probable disease. It was negative isolation that provided the CD8+ and CD4+ T cells, whereas TEMRA cells were enriched by FACS. Germline CDR1 reads SGDLS; CDR2 reads YYNGEE. The CDR3 consists of 14 residues. Trimming stripped 2 bases from V and 4 bases from J, with 10 bases between.

The TCR was taken from a human donor with Susac syndrome. Sequencing input: CD8+ T cells from PBMCs. This sequence joins TRBV9 and TRBJ1-5; D might be TRBD1 (5 bases). CDR3 DNA sequence: TGTGCCAGCAGCGTCGGGGACCCAAATCAGCCCCAGCATTTT. Translated: CASSVGDPNQPQHF.